The 23 T cell receptor beta chains in this list originate from one sample, sequenced in a study of cytomegalovirus exposure and HLA in healthy donors. This PCR relied on a set of 60 Vbeta primers and 13 Jbeta primers. Using immunoSEQ multiplex PCR, the repertoire was profiled, and TCRdb retains in-frame clones only, with some absent. The data show approximately 100,000 clones, roughly four fifths seen once. Sequenced material: PBMCs. The receptors derive from a man aged 50-59 years in good health and CMV-seronegative.

The J gene is TRBJ2-7, the V gene TRBV7-9; D unresolved. V was trimmed by 5 bases and J by 8 bases, leaving 16 bases between them. Germline V gene data show CDR1 as SEHNR and CDR2 as FQNEAQ (reference sequence). CDR3 length equals 13 residues. The CDR3 sequence: CASSPLGPGQQYV. Written as DNA, the CDR3 is TGTGCCAGCAGCCCCCTAGGCCCCGGCCAGCAGTACGTC.

This clone was seen a handful of times. V usage is TRBV2 and J usage is TRBJ2-5; TRBD2 aligns across 8 bases. The CDR3 contains 15 residues. Per the germline V gene, CDR1 is SNHLY and CDR2 is FYNNEI. After removal of 4 bases from V and 5 bases from J, the junction contained 9 bases not matched to a gene. CDR3 DNA sequence: TGTGCCAGCAGTGGCCGGGGGGGCCGGGGGGAGACCCAGTACTTC. It yields the protein CASSGRGGRGETQYF.

The chain couples TRBV10-3 to TRBJ1-4; 7 positions match TRBD1. J lost 6 bases, V lost 6 bases, and 7 bases had no gene match. The length of the CDR3 is 14 residues. Germline lookup yields CDR1 ENHRY and CDR2 SYGVKD. The CDR3 region has the DNA TGTGCCATCAGAGATGACAGGGCCGATGAAAAACTGTTTTTT. It encodes CAIRDDRADEKLFF.

The CDR3 spells CASSQEGTGIYEQYF. DNA for the CDR3: TGCGCCAGCAGCCAAGAAGGGACAGGGATATACGAGCAGTACTTC. The chain has TRBV4-3 and TRBJ2-7, with 9 positions matching TRBD1. CDR1 and CDR2 (germline): LGHNA, YSLEER. This CDR3 region has 15 residues. The V segment lost 0 bases and the J segment 4 bases; nucleotides outside the gene matches: 4.

This chain uses TRBV2 with TRBJ1-6; the match to TRBD1 covers 8 bases. CDR1 is SNHLY, CDR2 FYNNEI, per germline. The CDR3 covers 15 residues. After removal of 4 bases from V and 8 bases from J, the junction contained 7 bases not matched to a gene. As DNA, the CDR3 is TGTGCCAGCAGTGTCGACAGGGGATCGGATTCACCCCTCCACTTT. This gives the protein CASSVDRGSDSPLHF.

This sequence joins TRBV19 and TRBJ1-1; D gene ambiguous. CDR3 length: 13 residues. Trimming took 3 bases from V and 5 from J, leaving 10 bases between them. The germline CDR1 and CDR2 sequences are LNHDA and SQIVND (reference sequence). The CDR3 DNA sequence: TGTGCCAGTAGTATCACACAGAATACTGAAGCTTTCTTT. Protein product: CASSITQNTEAFF.

Worth noting for this clone: Other DNA sequences in the same sample also yield this CDR3. The chain joins TRBV18 to TRBJ1-4, with TRBD1 identical over 8 bases. V was clipped by 3 bases and J by 5 bases; unmatched bases: 5. The CDR3 covers 15 residues. The germline CDR1 and CDR2 sequences are KGHSH and LQKENI. CDR3 region: CASSPPTGGNEKLFF. CDR3 bases: TGTGCCAGCTCACCGCCTACAGGGGGGAATGAAAAACTGTTTTTT.

The V call is TRBV21-1, the J call TRBJ1-5; the listed D gene, TRBD1, was not tested against the DNA. TRBV21-1 is listed as a pseudogene. This CDR3 has 15 amino acids. The CDR3 DNA sequence: TGTGCCAGCAGCAAAAAGGGCAGGGGGCGACCGCCCCAGCATTTT. Protein: CASSKKGRGRPPQHF.

This chain joins TRBV6-5 and TRBJ2-3; 10 positions agree with TRBD2. CDR1 and CDR2 (germline): MNHEY, SVGAGI. The CDR3 loop spans 14 amino acids. Trimming removed 5 bases from V and 6 bases from J; junction bases left unmatched: 5. CDR3 protein: CASSRLAGLDTQYF. In DNA form, the CDR3 reads TGTGCCAGCAGTCGACTAGCGGGTCTTGATACGCAGTATTTT.

V gene TRBV7-9 combines with J gene TRBJ2-1; 7 bases are shared with TRBD1. The V segment lost 4 bases and the J segment 7 bases; nucleotides outside the gene matches: 10. Per germline, CDR1 SEHNR and CDR2 FQNEAQ (reference sequence). The CDR3 is 15 amino acids. CDR3 loop: CASSSRDSTLNEQFF. CDR3 DNA sequence: TGTGCCAGCAGCTCACGGGACAGTACCCTTAATGAGCAGTTCTTC.

The V call is TRBV19, the J call TRBJ2-1; TRBD2 matches at 12 bases. The ends lost 5 bases at V and 10 bases at J; junction bases unmatched: 9. The CDR3 extends over 15 amino acids. CDR1 is LNHDA and CDR2 is SQIVND in the germline V gene (reference sequence). CDR3 coding DNA: TGTGCCAGTAGTCCTAGCGGGGGGGCTTTCTACGAGCAGTTCTTC. It is translated as CASSPSGGAFYEQFF.

This clone appeared a few times. The chain carries TRBV5-6 and TRBJ2-2, with 7 bases matching TRBD1. V trimming: 5 bases; J trimming: 1 base; junction bases outside the gene matches: 11. Germline loops: CDR1 SGHDT, CDR2 YYEEEE. The CDR3 covers 17 residues. CDR3 protein: CASRHATTGVNTGELFF. For the CDR3, the DNA is TGTGCCAGCAGACACGCTACAACAGGGGTGAACACCGGGGAGCTGTTTTTT. Drawing the rest from reference TRBV5-6 and TRBJ2-2, the complete variable domain is DAGVTQSPTHLIKTRGQQVTLRCSPKSGHDTVSWYQQALGQGPQFIFQYYEEEERQRGNFPDRFSGHQFPNYSSELNVNALLLGDSALYLCASRHATTGVNTGELFFGEGSRLTVL.

The chain employs TRBV29-1 and TRBJ1-1; tentatively, D is TRBD1 (5 bases). CDR1 is SQVTM, CDR2 ANQGSEA, per germline. V gave up 6 bases and J gave up 7 bases, with 12 bases separating them. The CDR3 runs 11 residues. The CDR3 loop reads CSVIGGDEAFF. For the CDR3, the DNA is TGCAGCGTAATTGGGGGGGATGAAGCTTTCTTT. The full variable domain, completed using reference TRBV29-1 and TRBJ1-1, is SAVISQKPSRDICQRGTSLTIQCQVDSQVTMMFWYRQQPGQSLTLIATANQGSEATYESGFVIDKFPISRPNLTFSTLTVSNMSPEDSSIYLCSVIGGDEAFFGQGTRLTVV.

J is TRBJ2-5 and V is TRBV30; 12 positions agree with TRBD2. Germline V gives CDR1 GTSNPN, CDR2 SVGIG (reference sequence). The J segment lost 4 bases and the V segment lost 4 bases, leaving 1 base of the junction unmatched. This CDR3 region has 13 residues. DNA of the CDR3: TGTGCCTGGACTAGCGGGGGGGCAGAGACCCAGTACTTC. Protein: CAWTSGGAETQYF. The full variable domain, rest sourced from reference TRBV30 and TRBJ2-5, is SQTIHQWPATLVQPVGSPLSLECTVEGTSNPNLYWYRQAAGRGLQLLFYSVGIGQISSEVPQNLSASRPQDRQFILSSKKLLLSDSGFYLCAWTSGGAETQYFGPGTRLLVL.

The chain employs TRBV7-9 and TRBJ2-2, with D possibly TRBD1 on 5 matching bases. Trimming pared 7 bases from V and 2 bases from J, leaving 11 bases between. Germline V gene lookup returns CDR1 SEHNR and CDR2 FQNEAQ (reference sequence). The CDR3 is made up of 14 amino acids. The CDR3, as DNA: TGTGCCAGCAAGGGGTCACTTAACACCGGGGAGCTGTTTTTT. Amino acid sequence: CASKGSLNTGELFF. Complete variable domain (other parts from reference TRBV7-9 and TRBJ2-2): DTGVSQNPRHKITKRGQNVTFRCDPISEHNRLYWYRQTLGQGPEFLTYFQNEAQLEKSRLLSDRFSAERPKGSFSTLEIQRTEQGDSAMYLCASKGSLNTGELFFGEGSRLTVL.

This clone occurred a few times. J is TRBJ1-6 and V is TRBV21-1; the D call in the table, TRBD1, was not verified against the DNA. TRBV21-1 is flagged as a pseudogene. The CDR3 has 15 residues. The CDR3 DNA is TGTGCCAGCAAAGGGACGACAGGGGAAAATTCACCCCTCCACTTT. This sequence encodes CASKGTTGENSPLHF.

The genes are TRBV19 and TRBJ1-2; 9 nucleotides match TRBD1. Trimming removed 9 bases from V and 8 bases from J; junction bases left unmatched: 10. The CDR3 loop spans 13 amino acids. Germline lookup yields CDR1 LNHDA and CDR2 SQIVND (reference sequence). CDR3: CASLEDRGSGYTF. CDR3 sequence (DNA): TGTGCCAGCCTCGAGGACAGGGGCAGCGGCTACACCTTC.

The J gene is TRBJ1-2, the V gene TRBV28; a weak D match, TRBD1 (5 bases). The germline V gene encodes CDR1 MDHEN and CDR2 SYDVKM. The CDR3 has 14 amino acids. V lost 6 bases and J lost 8, with 19 bases in between. The CDR3: CASRTGTEMRGYTF. In DNA form, the CDR3 reads TGTGCCAGCAGGACCGGGACTGAGATGCGAGGCTACACCTTC.

The chain uses TRBV2 and TRBJ2-1; D perhaps matches TRBD2 (6 bases). V gave up 4 bases and J gave up 4 bases, with 11 bases separating them. Germline V gives CDR1 SNHLY, CDR2 FYNNEI. CDR3 length: 14 residues. CDR3 protein: CASSGLASYNEQFF. CDR3 sequence (DNA): TGTGCCAGCAGTGGCCTAGCGAGTTACAATGAGCAGTTCTTC.

V gene TRBV27 combines with J gene TRBJ2-3; a weak D match, TRBD1 (5 bases). The germline CDR1 and CDR2 sequences are MNHEY and SMNVEV (reference sequence). Trimming removed 4 bases at V and 4 bases at J, with 15 bases between. This CDR3 has 15 amino acids. CDR3 sequence reads: CASSSPRVRADTQYF. CDR3 DNA sequence: TGTGCCAGCAGTTCCCCCAGGGTACGGGCAGATACGCAGTATTTT.

This chain links TRBV29-1 with TRBJ2-7; the match to TRBD1 covers 10 bases. J was trimmed by 7 bases and V by 8 bases; bases with no gene match: 8. The length of the CDR3 is 12 residues. CDR1 and CDR2 from the germline V gene are SQVTM and ANQGSEA. The CDR3 here is CSFSGQGIEQYF. As DNA, the CDR3 is TGCAGCTTCTCGGGACAGGGGATTGAGCAGTACTTC.

The count of this clone is one. The chain has TRBV19 and TRBJ1-3; possible D gene TRBD1, 5 bases. V dropped 7 bases and J dropped 0 bases, with 13 bases sitting between them. Germline CDR1 LNHDA, CDR2 SQIVND (reference sequence). The CDR3 covers 15 residues. Here the CDR3 DNA reads TGTGCCAGTACCCCCGAGGACATCTCTGGAAACACCATATATTTT. It translates to CASTPEDISGNTIYF.

As for this clone: Since the CDR3 does not end with the conserved phenylalanine or tryptophan, this likely comes from a read error. The limits of the CDR3 on the DNA are not certain, so only TCRdb's listed CDR3 is given. The chain is built from TRBV10-1 and TRBJ2-7; TRBD2, the table's D call, lacks a check against the DNA. CDR1 is WNHNN, CDR2 SYGVQD, per germline (reference sequence). The CDR3 sequence runs 10 residues, both termini included. The CDR3 is CATLDRDYCS.